A selection of T cell receptor beta chains follows, all from one sample in a study of blood T cell repertoires in COVID-19. Measured with immunoSEQ multiplex PCR; TCRdb has only the in-frame clones, and not every one. The top ten hold around 9.3% of the sample, which has around 400,000 clones, 87% seen once. The specimen sequenced was peripheral blood. The receptors originated from a woman under 40 with COVID-19, enrolled during active disease. Each CDR3 is given with its conserved first and last residue. The D gene is left open where the match is weak. Part of the rows lack a size; the others show once, few, many or a class for expanded clones.

d_call: -; j_call: TRBJ2-2; cdr3_length: 15; v_call: TRBV19; clone_size: few; cdr3_nt: TGTGCCAGTACCCAATGGGGCGAAGGGACCGGGGAGCTGTTTTTT; cdr3_aa: CASTQWGEGTGELFF
d_call: TRBD2; j_call: TRBJ2-7; cdr3_length: 15; v_call: TRBV28; clone_size: -; cdr3_nt: TGTGCCAGCACCTCGGGAGGGAGAATGGCCTACGAGCAGTACTTC; cdr3_aa: CASTSGGRMAYEQYF
d_call: TRBD1; j_call: TRBJ1-4; cdr3_length: 14; v_call: TRBV11-3; clone_size: -; cdr3_nt: TGTGCCAGCAGCTTAGAGGACAGGGATGAAAAACTGTTTTTT; cdr3_aa: CASSLEDRDEKLFF
d_call: TRBD1; j_call: TRBJ1-4; cdr3_length: 14; v_call: TRBV5-5; clone_size: -; cdr3_nt: TGTGCCAGCAGCTTGCAGGGGGTTGGTGAAAAACTGTTTTTT; cdr3_aa: CASSLQGVGEKLFF
d_call: TRBD2; j_call: TRBJ2-3; cdr3_length: 15; v_call: TRBV4-2; clone_size: -; cdr3_nt: TGTGCCAGCAGCGGGGCTAGCGGGTATCTAGATACGCAGTATTTT; cdr3_aa: CASSGASGYLDTQYF
d_call: TRBD1; j_call: TRBJ2-1; cdr3_length: 16; v_call: TRBV2; clone_size: -; cdr3_nt: TGTGCCAGCAGTGAAGGACGGACAGGGACTTACAATGAGCAGTTCTTC; cdr3_aa: CASSEGRTGTYNEQFF
d_call: TRBD1; j_call: TRBJ2-7; cdr3_length: 15; v_call: TRBV7-9; clone_size: -; cdr3_nt: TGTGCCAGCAGCTCCTCGGGACAGGGATTATACGAGCAGTACTTC; cdr3_aa: CASSSSGQGLYEQYF
d_call: TRBD1; j_call: TRBJ1-6; cdr3_length: 15; v_call: TRBV5-1; clone_size: -; cdr3_nt: TGCGCCAGCAGCTTAAACAGGGGGGTAAATTCACCCCTCCACTTT; cdr3_aa: CASSLNRGVNSPLHF
d_call: TRBD2; j_call: TRBJ2-1; cdr3_length: 17; v_call: TRBV6-1; clone_size: once; cdr3_nt: TGTGCCAGCAGTGCAGTACTAGCGGGCGCTTCCTACAATGAGCAGTTCTTC; cdr3_aa: CASSAVLAGASYNEQFF
d_call: -; j_call: TRBJ2-1; cdr3_length: 14; v_call: TRBV5-4; clone_size: -; cdr3_nt: TGTGCCAGCAGCTCTGGCGGGTCCTACAATGAGCAGTTCTTC; cdr3_aa: CASSSGGSYNEQFF
d_call: TRBD1; j_call: TRBJ1-5; cdr3_length: 14; v_call: TRBV2; clone_size: -; cdr3_nt: TGTGCCAGTAGGACAGGGCTCGCGACTCAGCCCCAGCATTTT; cdr3_aa: CASRTGLATQPQHF
d_call: -; j_call: TRBJ1-1; cdr3_length: 14; v_call: TRBV5-1; clone_size: -; cdr3_nt: TGCGCCAGCAGCCTAGACAGGATGAACACTGAAGCTTTCTTT; cdr3_aa: CASSLDRMNTEAFF
d_call: TRBD1; j_call: TRBJ2-7; cdr3_length: 15; v_call: TRBV7-2; clone_size: -; cdr3_nt: TGTGCCAGCAGCACCCCGGGACAGGGGGCATACGAGCAGTACTTC; cdr3_aa: CASSTPGQGAYEQYF
d_call: -; j_call: TRBJ2-1; cdr3_length: 16; v_call: TRBV19; clone_size: -; cdr3_nt: TGTGCCAGTACCACCCAGGGGGAGGCGACATACAATGAGCAGTTCTTC; cdr3_aa: CASTTQGEATYNEQFF
d_call: -; j_call: TRBJ1-2; cdr3_length: 14; v_call: TRBV7-2; clone_size: few; cdr3_nt: TGTGCCAGCAGCTTAGAGAGACAGTCTTATGGCTACACCTTC; cdr3_aa: CASSLERQSYGYTF
d_call: -; j_call: TRBJ2-2; cdr3_length: 14; v_call: TRBV10-1; clone_size: -; cdr3_nt: TGCGCCAGCAGTGACAGAATGAACACCGGGGAGCTGTTTTTT; cdr3_aa: CASSDRMNTGELFF
d_call: TRBD1; j_call: TRBJ2-3; cdr3_length: 15; v_call: TRBV2; clone_size: -; cdr3_nt: TGTGCCAGCACCGGGGACAGAGCTAGCACAGATACGCAGTATTTT; cdr3_aa: CASTGDRASTDTQYF
d_call: -; j_call: TRBJ2-1; cdr3_length: 14; v_call: TRBV5-1; clone_size: -; cdr3_nt: TGCGCCAGCAGCTTGGCTAATCCCCGGAATGAGCAGTTCTTC; cdr3_aa: CASSLANPRNEQFF
d_call: -; j_call: TRBJ2-5; cdr3_length: 13; v_call: TRBV7-2; clone_size: -; cdr3_nt: TGTGCCAGCAGCCGCGAAAGCCAAGAGACCCAGTACTTC; cdr3_aa: CASSRESQETQYF
d_call: TRBD2; j_call: TRBJ2-3; cdr3_length: 16; v_call: TRBV24-1; clone_size: -; cdr3_nt: TGTGCCACCAGCCTAACTAGCGGGAGTGGCACAGATACGCAGTATTTT; cdr3_aa: CATSLTSGSGTDTQYF
d_call: -; j_call: TRBJ2-7; cdr3_length: 13; v_call: TRBV5-1; clone_size: -; cdr3_nt: TGCGCCAGCAGCTCGGGACTTGGCTACGAGCAGTACTTC; cdr3_aa: CASSSGLGYEQYF
d_call: -; j_call: TRBJ2-7; cdr3_length: 12; v_call: TRBV5-1; clone_size: -; cdr3_nt: TGCGCCAGCAGCTTGGTTTTTAACGAGCAGTACTTC; cdr3_aa: CASSLVFNEQYF
d_call: TRBD2; j_call: TRBJ2-1; cdr3_length: 16; v_call: TRBV7-9; clone_size: -; cdr3_nt: TGTGCCAGCAGCTTAGGAGGTAGCGGGACCTACAATGAGCAGTTCTTC; cdr3_aa: CASSLGGSGTYNEQFF
d_call: TRBD2; j_call: TRBJ2-4; cdr3_length: 17; v_call: TRBV4-2; clone_size: -; cdr3_nt: TGTGCCAGCAGCCAGGAAGGGACTAGCGGGAGGAGAAACATTCAGTACTTC; cdr3_aa: CASSQEGTSGRRNIQYF
d_call: -; j_call: TRBJ1-5; cdr3_length: 19; v_call: TRBV21-1; clone_size: -; cdr3_nt: TGTGCCAGCAGCAACGATCCGGGACAGGGGTTCAATAGCAATCAGCCCCAGCATTTT; cdr3_aa: CASSNDPGQGFNSNQPQHF
d_call: TRBD2; j_call: TRBJ2-1; cdr3_length: 12; v_call: TRBV29-1; clone_size: -; cdr3_nt: TGCAGCGTTGGGCTAGCGGACAATGAGCAGTTCTTC; cdr3_aa: CSVGLADNEQFF